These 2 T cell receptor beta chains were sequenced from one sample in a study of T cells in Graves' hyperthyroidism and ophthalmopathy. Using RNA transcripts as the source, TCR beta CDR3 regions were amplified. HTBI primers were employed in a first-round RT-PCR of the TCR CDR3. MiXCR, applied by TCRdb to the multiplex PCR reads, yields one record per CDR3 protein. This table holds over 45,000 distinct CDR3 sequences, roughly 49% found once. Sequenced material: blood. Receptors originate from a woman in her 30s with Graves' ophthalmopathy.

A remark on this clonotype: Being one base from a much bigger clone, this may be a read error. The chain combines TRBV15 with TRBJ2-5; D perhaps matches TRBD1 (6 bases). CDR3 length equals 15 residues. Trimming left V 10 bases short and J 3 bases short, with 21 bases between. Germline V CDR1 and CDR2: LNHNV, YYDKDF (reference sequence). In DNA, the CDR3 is TGTGCCAGCAACCAAGCCGGGACATTCGAAGAGACCCAGTACTTC. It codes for CASNQAGTFEETQYF.

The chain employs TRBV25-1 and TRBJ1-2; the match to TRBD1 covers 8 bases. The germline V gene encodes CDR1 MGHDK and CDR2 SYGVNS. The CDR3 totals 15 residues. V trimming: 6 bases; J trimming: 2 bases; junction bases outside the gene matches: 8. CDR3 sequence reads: CASSLGQGKNYGYTF. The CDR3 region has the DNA TGTGCCAGCAGCCTAGGACAGGGAAAAAACTATGGCTACACCTTC.